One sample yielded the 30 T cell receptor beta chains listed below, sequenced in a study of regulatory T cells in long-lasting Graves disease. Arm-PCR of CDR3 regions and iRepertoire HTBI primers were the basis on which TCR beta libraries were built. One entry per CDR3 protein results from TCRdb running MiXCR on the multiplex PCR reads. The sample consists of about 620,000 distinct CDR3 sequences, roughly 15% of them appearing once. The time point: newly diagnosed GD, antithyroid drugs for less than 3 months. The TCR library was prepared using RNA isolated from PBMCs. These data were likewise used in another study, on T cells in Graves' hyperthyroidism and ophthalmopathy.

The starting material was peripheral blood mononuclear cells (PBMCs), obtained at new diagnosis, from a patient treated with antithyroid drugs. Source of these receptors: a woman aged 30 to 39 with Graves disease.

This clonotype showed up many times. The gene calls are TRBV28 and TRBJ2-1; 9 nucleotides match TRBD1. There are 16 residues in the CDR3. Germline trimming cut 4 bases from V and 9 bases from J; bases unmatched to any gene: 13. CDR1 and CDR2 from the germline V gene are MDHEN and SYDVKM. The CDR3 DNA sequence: TGTGCCAGCAGTTCCTCCGGGACAGGGTACTTTGGTGAGCAGTTCTTC. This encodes CASSSSGTGYFGEQFF. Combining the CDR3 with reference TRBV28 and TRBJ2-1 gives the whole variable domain DVKVTQSSRYLVKRTGEKVFLECVQDMDHENMFWYRQDPGLGLRLIYFSYDVKMKEKGDIPEGYSVSREKKERFSLILESASTNQTSMYLCASSSSGTGYFGEQFFGPGTRLTVL.

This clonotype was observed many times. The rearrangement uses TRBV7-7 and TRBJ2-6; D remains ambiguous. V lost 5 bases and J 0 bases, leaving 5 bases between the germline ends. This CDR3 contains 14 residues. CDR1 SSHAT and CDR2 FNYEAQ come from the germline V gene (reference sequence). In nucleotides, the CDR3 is TGTGCCAGCAGCGCTTCCTCTGGGGCCAACGTCCTGACTTTC. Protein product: CASSASSGANVLTF.

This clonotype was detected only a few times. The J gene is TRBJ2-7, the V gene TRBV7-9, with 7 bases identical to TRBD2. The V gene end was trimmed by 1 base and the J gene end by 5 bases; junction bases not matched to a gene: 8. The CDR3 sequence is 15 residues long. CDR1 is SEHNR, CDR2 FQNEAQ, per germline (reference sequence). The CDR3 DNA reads TGTGCCAGCAGCTTAGGGGGCGGGAGTATAAACGAGCAGTACTTC. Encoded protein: CASSLGGGSINEQYF.

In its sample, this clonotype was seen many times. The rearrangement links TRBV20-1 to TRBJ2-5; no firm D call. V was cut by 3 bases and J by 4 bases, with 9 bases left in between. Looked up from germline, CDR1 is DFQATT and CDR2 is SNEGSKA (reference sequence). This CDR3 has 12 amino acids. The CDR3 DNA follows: TGCAGTGCTAGTGGATCCGCAGAGACCCAGTACTTC. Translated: CSASGSAETQYF.

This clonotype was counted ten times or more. CDR3 loop: CASSSGLAGAPDTQYF. The CDR3 region has the DNA TGTGCCAGCAGCTCCGGACTAGCGGGAGCCCCAGATACGCAGTATTTT. The chain is built from TRBV7-2 and TRBJ2-3; TRBD2 agrees at 13 bases. Germline loops: CDR1 SGHTA, CDR2 FQGNSA. The ends lost 4 bases at V and 4 bases at J; junction bases unmatched: 5. The length of the CDR3 is 16 residues.

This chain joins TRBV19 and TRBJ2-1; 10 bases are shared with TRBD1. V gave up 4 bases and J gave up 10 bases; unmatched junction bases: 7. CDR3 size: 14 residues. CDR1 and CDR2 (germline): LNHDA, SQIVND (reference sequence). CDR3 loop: CASSKTGQGTEQFF. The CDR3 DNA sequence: TGTGCCAGTAGTAAGACGGGACAGGGGACGGAGCAGTTCTTC. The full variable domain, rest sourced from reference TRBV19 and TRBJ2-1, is DGGITQSPKYLFRKEGQNVTLSCEQNLNHDAMYWYRQDPGQGLRLIYYSQIVNDFQKGDIAEGYSVSREKKESFPLTVTSAQKNPTAFYLCASSKTGQGTEQFFGPGTRLTVL.

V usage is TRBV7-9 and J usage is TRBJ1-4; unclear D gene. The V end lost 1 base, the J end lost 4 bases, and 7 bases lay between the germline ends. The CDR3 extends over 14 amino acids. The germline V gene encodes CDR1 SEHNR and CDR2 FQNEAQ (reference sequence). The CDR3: CASSLDSGNEKLFF. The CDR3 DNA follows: TGTGCCAGCAGCTTAGATTCGGGTAATGAAAAACTGTTTTTT.

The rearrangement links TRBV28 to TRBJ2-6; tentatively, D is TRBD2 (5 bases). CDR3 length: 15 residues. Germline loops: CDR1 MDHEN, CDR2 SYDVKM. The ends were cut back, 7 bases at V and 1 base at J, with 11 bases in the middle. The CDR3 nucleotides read TGTGCCAGCACCTCTCCGGGGTCTGGGGCCAACGTCCTGACTTTC. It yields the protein CASTSPGSGANVLTF. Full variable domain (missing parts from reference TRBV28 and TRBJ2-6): DVKVTQSSRYLVKRTGEKVFLECVQDMDHENMFWYRQDPGLGLRLIYFSYDVKMKEKGDIPEGYSVSREKKERFSLILESASTNQTSMYLCASTSPGSGANVLTFGAGSRLTVL.

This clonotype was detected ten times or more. The CDR3 DNA is TGTGCCATCGGTACCGGCAATTCACCCCTCCACTTT. It specifies CAIGTGNSPLHF. The chain carries TRBV10-3 and TRBJ1-6, with D unclear. CDR3 length: 12 amino acids. Trimming took off 8 bases at V and 7 bases at J, with 9 bases between the two ends. The germline CDR1 and CDR2 sequences are ENHRY and SYGVKD.

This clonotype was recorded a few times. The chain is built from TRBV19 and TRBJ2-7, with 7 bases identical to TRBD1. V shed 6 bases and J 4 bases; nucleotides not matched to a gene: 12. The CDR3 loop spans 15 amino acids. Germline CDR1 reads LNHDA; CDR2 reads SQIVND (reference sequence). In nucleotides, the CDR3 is TGTGCCAGTAGGCCATCCGGGACAGCAAGATACGAGCAGTACTTC. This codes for CASRPSGTARYEQYF.

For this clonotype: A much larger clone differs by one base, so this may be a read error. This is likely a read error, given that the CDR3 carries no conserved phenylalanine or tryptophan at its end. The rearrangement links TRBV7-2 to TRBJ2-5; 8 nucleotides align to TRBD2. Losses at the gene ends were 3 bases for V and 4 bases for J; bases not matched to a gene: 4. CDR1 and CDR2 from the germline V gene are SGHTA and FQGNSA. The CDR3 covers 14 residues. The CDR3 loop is CASSLSGRGETQYL. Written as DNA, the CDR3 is TGTGCCAGCAGCTTGAGCGGGAGAGGAGAGACCCAGTACTTA.

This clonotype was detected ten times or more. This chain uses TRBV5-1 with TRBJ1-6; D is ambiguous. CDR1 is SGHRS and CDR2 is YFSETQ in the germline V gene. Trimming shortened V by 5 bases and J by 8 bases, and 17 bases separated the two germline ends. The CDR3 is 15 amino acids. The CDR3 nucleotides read TGCGCCAGCAGATTAGCGTTACATAAGGATTCACCCCTCCACTTT. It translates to CASRLALHKDSPLHF.

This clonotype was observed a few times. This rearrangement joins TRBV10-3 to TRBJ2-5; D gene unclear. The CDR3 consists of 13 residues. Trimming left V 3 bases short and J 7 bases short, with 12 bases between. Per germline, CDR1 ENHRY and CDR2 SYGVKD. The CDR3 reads CAISEQTYGTQYF. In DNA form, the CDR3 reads TGTGCCATCAGTGAACAGACCTACGGGACCCAGTACTTC.

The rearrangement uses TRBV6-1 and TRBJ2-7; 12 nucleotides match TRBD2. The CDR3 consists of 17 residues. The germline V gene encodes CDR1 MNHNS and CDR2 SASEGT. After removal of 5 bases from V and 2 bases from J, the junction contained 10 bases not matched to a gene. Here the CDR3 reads CASSPDWSSGRAYEQYF. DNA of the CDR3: TGTGCCAGCAGTCCCGATTGGTCTAGCGGGAGGGCCTACGAGCAGTACTTC.

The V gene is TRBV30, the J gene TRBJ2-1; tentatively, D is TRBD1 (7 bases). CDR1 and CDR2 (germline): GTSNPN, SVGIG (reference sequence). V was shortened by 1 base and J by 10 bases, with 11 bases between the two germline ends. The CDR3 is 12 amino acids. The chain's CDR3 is CAWSEAGGEQFF. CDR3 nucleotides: TGTGCCTGGAGTGAGGCAGGGGGGGAGCAGTTCTTC.

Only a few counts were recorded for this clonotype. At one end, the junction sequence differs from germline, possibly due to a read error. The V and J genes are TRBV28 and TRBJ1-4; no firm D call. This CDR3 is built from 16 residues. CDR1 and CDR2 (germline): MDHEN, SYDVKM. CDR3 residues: CASSAPGGVGQEKPFF. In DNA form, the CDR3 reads TGTGCCAGCAGTGCCCCCGGTGGGGTGGGTCAGGAAAAACCGTTTTTT.

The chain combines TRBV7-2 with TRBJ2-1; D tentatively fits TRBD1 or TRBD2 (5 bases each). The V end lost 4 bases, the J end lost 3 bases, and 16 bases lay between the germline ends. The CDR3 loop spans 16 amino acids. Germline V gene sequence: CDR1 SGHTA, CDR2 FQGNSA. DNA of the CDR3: TGTGCCAGCAGCTCCCCGGGGCGAAACTTCTACAATGAGCAGTTCTTC. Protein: CASSSPGRNFYNEQFF.

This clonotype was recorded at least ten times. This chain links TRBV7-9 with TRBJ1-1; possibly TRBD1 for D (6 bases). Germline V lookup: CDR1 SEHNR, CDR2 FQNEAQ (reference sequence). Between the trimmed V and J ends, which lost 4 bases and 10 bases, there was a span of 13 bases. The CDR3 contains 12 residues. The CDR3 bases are TGTGCCAGCAGCTACCCAGGGGATTCAGCTTTCTTT. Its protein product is CASSYPGDSAFF.

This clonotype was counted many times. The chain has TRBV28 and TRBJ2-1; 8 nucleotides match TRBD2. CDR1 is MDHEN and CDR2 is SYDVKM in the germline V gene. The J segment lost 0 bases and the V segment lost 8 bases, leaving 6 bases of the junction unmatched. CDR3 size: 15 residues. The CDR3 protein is CASRAGVSSYNEQFF. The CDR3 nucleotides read TGTGCCAGCCGAGCGGGAGTCTCCTCCTACAATGAGCAGTTCTTC.

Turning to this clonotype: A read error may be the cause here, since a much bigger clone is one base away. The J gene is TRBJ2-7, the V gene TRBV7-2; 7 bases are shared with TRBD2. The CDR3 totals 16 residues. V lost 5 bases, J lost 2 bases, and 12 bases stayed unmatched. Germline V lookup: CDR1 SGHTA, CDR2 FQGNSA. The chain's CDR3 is CASSQRDGGFPYEQYF. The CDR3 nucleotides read TGTGCCAGCAGCCAAAGGGACGGGGGGTTCCCCTACGAGCAGTACTTC.

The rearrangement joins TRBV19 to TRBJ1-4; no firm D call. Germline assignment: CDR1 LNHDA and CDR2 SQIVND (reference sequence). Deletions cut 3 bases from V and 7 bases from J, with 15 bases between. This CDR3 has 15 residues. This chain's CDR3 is CASSIRVSSIEKLFF. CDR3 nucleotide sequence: TGTGCCAGTAGTATCCGCGTCAGTTCAATTGAAAAACTGTTTTTT.

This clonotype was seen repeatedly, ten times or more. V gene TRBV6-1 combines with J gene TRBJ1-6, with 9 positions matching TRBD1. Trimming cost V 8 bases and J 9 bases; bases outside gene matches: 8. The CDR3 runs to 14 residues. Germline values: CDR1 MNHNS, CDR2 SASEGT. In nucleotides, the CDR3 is TGTGCCAGCGAGATGGGACAGGGTAGTTCACCCCTCCACTTT. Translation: CASEMGQGSSPLHF.

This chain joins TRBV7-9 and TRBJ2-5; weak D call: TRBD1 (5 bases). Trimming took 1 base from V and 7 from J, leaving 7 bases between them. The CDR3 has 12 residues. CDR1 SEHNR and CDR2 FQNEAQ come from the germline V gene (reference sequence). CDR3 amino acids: CASSLVRGTQYF. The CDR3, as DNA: TGTGCCAGCAGCTTAGTTAGGGGGACCCAGTACTTC.

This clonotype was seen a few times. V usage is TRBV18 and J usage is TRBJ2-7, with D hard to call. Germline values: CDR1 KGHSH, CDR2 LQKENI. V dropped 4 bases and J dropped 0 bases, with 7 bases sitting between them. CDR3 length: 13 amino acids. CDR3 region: CASSRSNSYEQYF. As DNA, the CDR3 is TGTGCCAGCTCACGATCTAACTCCTACGAGCAGTACTTC.

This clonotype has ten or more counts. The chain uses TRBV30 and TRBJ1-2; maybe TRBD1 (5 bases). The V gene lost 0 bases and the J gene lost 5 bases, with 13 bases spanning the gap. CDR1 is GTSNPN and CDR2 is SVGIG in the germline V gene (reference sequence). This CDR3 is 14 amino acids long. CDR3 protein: CAWSVPGARYGYTF. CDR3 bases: TGTGCCTGGAGTGTACCCGGGGCCCGGTATGGCTACACCTTC.

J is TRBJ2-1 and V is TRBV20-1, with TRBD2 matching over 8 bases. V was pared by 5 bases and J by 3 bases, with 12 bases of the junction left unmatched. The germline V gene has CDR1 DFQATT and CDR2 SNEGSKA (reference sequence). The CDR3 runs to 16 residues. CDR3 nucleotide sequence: TGCAGTGCTCCACCTTTAAGCGGGAGCTTCTACAATGAGCAGTTCTTC. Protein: CSAPPLSGSFYNEQFF.

The CDR3 DNA is TGTGCCAGCAGTAATCCTAGCGGGAGCGCTCCCGAGCAGTACTTC. It translates to CASSNPSGSAPEQYF. This chain joins TRBV6-2 or TRBV6-3 and TRBJ2-7; 10 nucleotides align to TRBD2. Germline CDR1 is MNHEY and CDR2 is SVGEGT. The CDR3 length is 15 residues. V trimming: 5 bases; J trimming: 6 bases; junction bases outside the gene matches: 10.

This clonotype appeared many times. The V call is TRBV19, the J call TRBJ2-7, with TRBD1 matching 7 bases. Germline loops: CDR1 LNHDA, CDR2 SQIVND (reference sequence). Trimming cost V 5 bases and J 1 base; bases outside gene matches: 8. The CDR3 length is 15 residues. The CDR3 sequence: CASSPRDSASYEQYF. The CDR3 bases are TGTGCCAGTAGTCCACGGGACAGTGCATCCTACGAGCAGTACTTC.

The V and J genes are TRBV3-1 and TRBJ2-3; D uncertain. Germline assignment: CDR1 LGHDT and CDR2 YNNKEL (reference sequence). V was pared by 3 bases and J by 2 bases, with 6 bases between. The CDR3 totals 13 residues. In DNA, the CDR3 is TGTGCCAGCAGCCAGGAGAACACAGATACGCAGTATTTT. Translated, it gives CASSQENTDTQYF.

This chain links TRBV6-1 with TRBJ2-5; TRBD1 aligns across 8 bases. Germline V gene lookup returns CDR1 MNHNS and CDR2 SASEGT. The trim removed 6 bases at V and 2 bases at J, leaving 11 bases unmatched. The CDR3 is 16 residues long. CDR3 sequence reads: CASSPGYRGDQETQYF. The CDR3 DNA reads TGTGCCAGCAGCCCGGGGTACAGGGGGGATCAAGAGACCCAGTACTTC.